This TCR beta chain was recovered during a study of molecular identifiers for immune sequencing clone quantification. With 6 bases removed from V and 7 bases from J, the gap between germline ends came to 10 bases. This CDR3 contains 13 residues. TCRdb ran MiXCR on the PCR reads and lists one entry per CDR3 protein. The sample carries about 330,000 distinct CDR3 sequences, roughly a quarter recorded once. General study findings and limits: Detecting spiked Jurkat TCR RNA from one cell among some 990,000 naive cells was reportedly possible. Sizes of clones that are highly expanded could be underestimated (if identical TCR molecules share a barcode).

The table lists this clonotype with a few counts. Its antigen is not identified. Libraries from naive CD8 cells were generated from roughly 18,000 to 920,000 sorted cells (with 10%, 30% or 50% RNA). Naive CD8 T cells were sorted as CD8+CD4-CCR7+CD45RA+. The chain couples TRBV12-3 or TRBV12-4 to TRBJ1-6; D is undetermined. This sequence was found in a human donor in good health. Some libraries in this study had Jurkat cell RNA spiked in. The sequencing sample was made of naive CD8+ T cells from blood, with Jurkat cell RNA spiked in. Subset specified: FACS-sorted CD8+CD4-CCR7+CD45RA+ naive T cells. The CDR3 nucleotides are TGTGCCAGCAGCCCCTTAGACAATTCACCCCTCCACTTT. Translating it yields CASSPLDNSPLHF.